These 27 T cell receptor beta chains came from one sample sequenced in a study of identical twins. TCRdb independently ran MiXCR on the 5' RACE reads; one entry per CDR3 protein. In the table there are 700,000 to 950,000 distinct CDR3 sequences, 12% of which are singletons. These data also featured in a second study, about yellow fever vaccine responses in identical twins.

Sequencing used PBMCs. The receptors shown here come from a woman between 18 and 29 years old in good health.

The V gene is TRBV6-6, the J gene TRBJ1-2; no reliable D call. Looked up from germline, CDR1 is MNHNY and CDR2 is SVGAGI (reference sequence). This CDR3 is 11 amino acids long. V was clipped by 4 bases and J by 5 bases, with 5 bases between them. The CDR3 reads CASSSQYGYTF. CDR3 bases: TGTGCCAGCAGTTCCCAGTATGGCTACACCTTC.

The V call is TRBV5-6, the J call TRBJ1-4; 9 bases are shared with TRBD1. The V and J ends lost 0 bases and 5 bases, in that order; junction bases with no gene match: 5. CDR3 length: 16 amino acids. CDR1 is SGHDT, CDR2 YYEEEE, per germline. CDR3 nucleotides: TGTGCCAGCAGCTTGGACAGGGGGCTAGTGAATGAAAAACTGTTTTTT. Amino acid sequence: CASSLDRGLVNEKLFF. Looking up the rest from reference TRBV5-6 and TRBJ1-4 gives the full variable domain: DAGVTQSPTHLIKTRGQQVTLRCSPKSGHDTVSWYQQALGQGPQFIFQYYEEEERQRGNFPDRFSGHQFPNYSSELNVNALLLGDSALYLCASSLDRGLVNEKLFFGSGTQLSVL.

The genes are TRBV20-1 and TRBJ1-5; a possible D gene is TRBD1 (6 bases). The CDR3 is 15 residues long. Germline values: CDR1 DFQATT, CDR2 SNEGSKA (reference sequence). Between the trimmed V and J ends, which lost 4 bases and 3 bases, there was a span of 16 bases. CDR3 region: CSAKGPGGLNQPQHF. The CDR3 nucleotides read TGCAGTGCTAAGGGGCCGGGGGGCCTCAATCAGCCCCAGCATTTT.

Only a few counts were recorded for this clonotype. The chain couples TRBV3-1 to TRBJ2-5; D may match TRBD1 or TRBD2 (5 bases each). There are 16 residues in the CDR3. Trimming cost V 4 bases and J 2 bases, with 17 bases left between them. Germline CDR1 LGHDT, CDR2 YNNKEL (reference sequence). The CDR3 DNA reads TGTGCCAGCAGCCCACCATCGCCGGGACGGCAAGAGACCCAGTACTTC. As protein: CASSPPSPGRQETQYF.

A few counts support this clonotype. The rearrangement links TRBV4-1 to TRBJ1-6, with D uncertain. CDR1 and CDR2 from the germline V gene are MGHRA and YSYEKL. CDR3 length: 13 residues. The V end lost 0 bases, the J end lost 7 bases, and 4 bases lay between the germline ends. The CDR3 sequence: CASSQDQNSPLHF. The CDR3 nucleotides read TGCGCCAGCAGCCAAGATCAGAATTCACCCCTCCACTTT.

This clonotype was counted a few times. J is TRBJ2-2 and V is TRBV2, with 8 bases aligning to TRBD1. The CDR3 is 17 residues long. V shed 5 bases and J 2 bases; nucleotides not matched to a gene: 10. Germline assignment: CDR1 SNHLY and CDR2 FYNNEI. In DNA, the CDR3 is TGTGCCAGCAGTACCAACCCCGGACAGGGTAACACCGGGGAGCTGTTTTTT. Residues: CASSTNPGQGNTGELFF.

The chain couples TRBV7-9 to TRBJ1-5; D ambiguous. The CDR3 is 13 amino acids. Trimming removed 5 bases at V and 5 bases at J, with 10 bases between. Germline V lookup: CDR1 SEHNR, CDR2 FQNEAQ (reference sequence). The CDR3 loop is CASSLDWDQPQHF. CDR3 DNA: TGTGCCAGCAGCCTAGACTGGGATCAGCCCCAGCATTTT. The whole variable domain, filled in from reference TRBV7-9 and TRBJ1-5, reads DTGVSQNPRHKITKRGQNVTFRCDPISEHNRLYWYRQTLGQGPEFLTYFQNEAQLEKSRLLSDRFSAERPKGSFSTLEIQRTEQGDSAMYLCASSLDWDQPQHFGDGTRLSIL.

This clonotype was counted between two and nine times. The chain recombines TRBV12-3 or TRBV12-4 with TRBJ2-5; maybe TRBD2 (6 bases). Trimming removed 6 bases at V and 2 bases at J, with 13 bases between. The length of the CDR3 is 14 residues. CDR3 DNA: TGTGCCAGCAGCTCGACGGGACTTCAAGAGACCCAGTACTTC. It encodes CASSSTGLQETQYF.

This clonotype was detected a few times. The chain uses TRBV5-1 and TRBJ2-1; the match to TRBD2 covers 11 bases. V gave up 5 bases and J gave up 3 bases; unmatched junction bases: 7. This CDR3 comprises 16 residues. Germline assignment: CDR1 SGHRS and CDR2 YFSETQ. CDR3 in DNA: TGCGCCAGCAGTACTAGCGGGGGATCCCGCTACAATGAGCAGTTCTTC. This codes for CASSTSGGSRYNEQFF.

The chain carries TRBV19 and TRBJ2-7; D is unresolved. CDR3 length: 13 residues. Trimming took off 3 bases at V and 8 bases at J, with 14 bases between the two ends. Germline V CDR1 and CDR2: LNHDA, SQIVND (reference sequence). The CDR3 spells CASSMSRTEKQYF. CDR3 in DNA: TGTGCCAGTAGTATGTCCAGGACCGAGAAGCAGTACTTC.

J is TRBJ2-1 and V is TRBV5-1, with 7 positions matching TRBD1. Losses at the gene ends were 7 bases for V and 6 bases for J; bases not matched to a gene: 7. This CDR3 has 13 residues. Germline V gene data show CDR1 as SGHRS and CDR2 as YFSETQ. The CDR3: CASSQGPLNEQFF. The CDR3 DNA reads TGCGCCAGCTCACAGGGGCCCCTCAATGAGCAGTTCTTC.

The table lists this clonotype with a count of one. The J gene is TRBJ2-7, the V gene TRBV2; D ambiguous. Germline V gives CDR1 SNHLY, CDR2 FYNNEI. V was clipped by 7 bases and J by 4 bases, with 11 bases between them. The CDR3 consists of 12 residues. CDR3 in amino acids: CASNEAPYEQYV. DNA for the CDR3: TGTGCCAGCAACGAAGCCCCATACGAGCAGTACGTC.

The gene calls are TRBV20-1 and TRBJ2-3; 8 bases agree with TRBD2. Trimming took 4 bases from V and 4 from J; bases not matched to a gene: 7. Germline-derived CDR1 and CDR2 are DFQATT and SNEGSKA (reference sequence). The CDR3 loop spans 14 amino acids. This CDR3 is CSATREGGADTQYF. The CDR3 DNA sequence: TGCAGTGCTACTCGGGAGGGCGGTGCAGATACGCAGTATTTT.

In its sample, this clonotype was seen many times. The chain joins TRBV5-1 to TRBJ2-3; 7 nucleotides line up with TRBD2. The CDR3 runs to 16 residues. The V gene's germline CDR1 is SGHRS and CDR2 YFSETQ. V gave up 0 bases and J gave up 5 bases; unmatched junction bases: 9. CDR3 coding DNA: TGCGCCAGCAGCTTGGATTCGGGAGGACGTGAAGATACGCAGTATTTT. It is translated as CASSLDSGGREDTQYF.

The chain links TRBV7-8 to TRBJ2-5; 7 nucleotides match TRBD1. Germline-derived CDR1 and CDR2 are SGHVS and FQNEAQ. Trimming removed 4 bases from V and 2 bases from J; junction bases left unmatched: 10. The CDR3 has 16 residues. As DNA, the CDR3 is TGTGCCAGCAGCTATAGGGCCAACAGGGGACAAGAGACCCAGTACTTC. Translation: CASSYRANRGQETQYF.

This clonotype has a handful of counts. The chain is built from TRBV5-1 and TRBJ2-5; TRBD1 aligns across 7 bases. Trimming took 5 bases from V and 4 from J; bases not matched to a gene: 8. This CDR3 is built from 14 residues. The germline V gene has CDR1 SGHRS and CDR2 YFSETQ. DNA for the CDR3: TGCGCCAGCAGATTGAAACAGGGGATAGAGACCCAGTACTTC. Translation: CASRLKQGIETQYF.

In this sample, this clonotype turned up many times. The V gene is TRBV27, the J gene TRBJ2-1; D is possibly TRBD2 (5 bases). Per the germline V gene, CDR1 is MNHEY and CDR2 is SMNVEV (reference sequence). Between the trimmed V and J ends, which lost 5 bases and 6 bases, there was a span of 8 bases. This CDR3 region has 12 residues. The CDR3 spells CASSAGLNEQFF. The CDR3 coding sequence is TGTGCCAGCAGTGCCGGACTCAATGAGCAGTTCTTC.

This clonotype was observed many times. V gene TRBV12-3 or TRBV12-4 combines with J gene TRBJ1-2, with no clear D. V was trimmed by 1 base and J by 5 bases, leaving 11 bases between them. This CDR3 has 14 amino acids. CDR3 protein: CASSLVSILYGYTF. CDR3 sequence (DNA): TGTGCCAGCAGTTTAGTTTCAATACTGTATGGCTACACCTTC.

With respect to this clonotype: This may come from a read error, since a much larger clone is one base off. The genes are TRBV12-3 or TRBV12-4 and TRBJ2-7, with TRBD2 matching over 10 bases. Trimming cost V 1 base and J 5 bases; bases outside gene matches: 8. There are 16 residues in the CDR3. CDR3 residues: CASSLVIGLAGDEQYF. In DNA form, the CDR3 reads TGTGCCAGCAGTTTAGTTATCGGGCTAGCGGGGGACGAGCAGTACTTC.

This clonotype was observed at least ten times. The chain combines TRBV19 with TRBJ1-5; 8 positions agree with TRBD1. The germline V gene encodes CDR1 LNHDA and CDR2 SQIVND (reference sequence). With 7 bases clipped from V and 1 base from J, the junction kept 12 bases outside the gene matches. This CDR3 contains 17 residues. The chain's CDR3 is CASIPDRGGISNQPQHF. As DNA, the CDR3 is TGTGCCAGTATTCCCGACAGGGGAGGAATAAGCAATCAGCCCCAGCATTTT.

The chain combines TRBV6-5 with TRBJ1-1; D ambiguous. Germline V lookup: CDR1 MNHEY, CDR2 SVGAGI. The CDR3 contains 10 residues. With 6 bases removed from V and 9 bases from J, the gap between germline ends came to 8 bases. Here the CDR3 DNA reads TGTGCCAGCAGGGGCACGAAAGCTTTCTTT. Translation gives CASRGTKAFF.

This chain uses TRBV4-1 with TRBJ2-1; TRBD2 might be the D (6 bases). The CDR3 totals 17 residues. CDR1 and CDR2 from the germline V gene are MGHRA and YSYEKL. The V end was cut by 3 bases, the J end by 4 bases, with 19 bases between. The chain's CDR3 is CASSQLLGSGGYNEQFF. The DNA of the CDR3 is TGCGCCAGCAGCCAGCTCCTCGGTAGCGGAGGTTACAATGAGCAGTTCTTC.

The table lists this clonotype with many counts. The chain links TRBV4-2 to TRBJ2-2; no firm D call. Germline CDR1 LGHNA, CDR2 YNFKEQ. Trimming pared 0 bases from V and 4 bases from J, leaving 9 bases between. CDR3 length equals 15 residues. CDR3: CASSQDPLGTGELFF. The DNA of the CDR3 is TGTGCCAGCAGCCAAGATCCTTTGGGCACCGGGGAGCTGTTTTTT.

This chain links TRBV12-3 or TRBV12-4 with TRBJ2-3; 8 bases match TRBD2. Germline trimming cut 5 bases from V and 4 bases from J; bases unmatched to any gene: 5. This CDR3 spans 14 amino acids. CDR3 sequence reads: CASSRAGVSDTQYF. The CDR3, as DNA: TGTGCCAGCAGTCGAGCGGGAGTTTCAGATACGCAGTATTTT.

The table lists this clonotype with a few counts. This rearrangement joins TRBV6-1 to TRBJ1-5; 8 bases match TRBD1. This CDR3 contains 15 residues. V lost 6 bases, J lost 4 bases, and 8 bases stayed unmatched. Germline CDR1 is MNHNS and CDR2 is SASEGT. The chain's CDR3 is CASRSGQGMNQPQHF. The DNA of the CDR3 is TGTGCCAGCAGGTCTGGACAGGGAATGAATCAGCCCCAGCATTTT.

This clonotype was seen more than once but under ten times. The chain has TRBV4-1 and TRBJ2-5; D uncertain. Trimming stripped 1 base from V and 2 bases from J, with 5 bases between. The germline CDR1 and CDR2 sequences are MGHRA and YSYEKL. The length of the CDR3 is 13 residues. The CDR3 sequence is CASSQAVQETQYF. CDR3 sequence (DNA): TGCGCCAGCAGCCAAGCGGTACAAGAGACCCAGTACTTC.

V usage is TRBV5-1 and J usage is TRBJ1-4, with D hard to call. V was clipped by 0 bases and J by 7 bases, with 10 bases between them. CDR3 length: 14 residues. Germline V lookup: CDR1 SGHRS, CDR2 YFSETQ. CDR3 nucleotides: TGCGCCAGCAGCTTGGGGGCAGAGGTTGAAAAACTGTTTTTT. This translates into CASSLGAEVEKLFF.